The 25 T cell receptor beta chains given below trace back to one sample, sequenced in a study of blood T cell repertoires in COVID-19. Some clones are missing from TCRdb's copy, which holds only in-frame ones; the method was immunoSEQ multiplex PCR. The profile shows a few hundred thousand clones, approximately 90% of them singletons. The sample comprised peripheral blood. The source is an older woman with acute or convalescent COVID-19.

This clone was counted once. This chain links TRBV19 with TRBJ2-2; maybe TRBD1 (6 bases). The CDR3 has 15 residues. Looked up from germline, CDR1 is LNHDA and CDR2 is SQIVND (reference sequence). Trimming took off 3 bases at V and 3 bases at J, with 11 bases between the two ends. The CDR3 DNA is TGTGCCAGTAGTATGGGACATACTGACACCGGGGAGCTGTTTTTT. It codes for CASSMGHTDTGELFF.

This clone was counted between two and nine times. The rearrangement joins TRBV5-4 to TRBJ2-1, with D maybe TRBD1 (8 bases). Germline V gene sequence: CDR1 SGHNT, CDR2 YYREEE (reference sequence). Between the trimmed V and J ends, which lost 0 bases and 5 bases, there was a span of 12 bases. The CDR3 runs 15 residues. CDR3 region: CASSLGTGGDNEQFF. In nucleotides, the CDR3 is TGTGCCAGCAGCTTGGGTACAGGGGGGGACAATGAGCAGTTCTTC.

This rearrangement joins TRBV11-1 to TRBJ2-7, with 8 positions matching TRBD1. The CDR3 length is 15 residues. Germline loops: CDR1 SGHAT, CDR2 FQDESV (reference sequence). V was pared by 3 bases and J by 6 bases, with 10 bases of the junction left unmatched. CDR3 sequence reads: CASSFFSQGAIEQYF. DNA of the CDR3: TGTGCCAGCAGCTTTTTCTCCCAGGGGGCCATCGAGCAGTACTTC.

The chain carries TRBV3-1 (or the pseudogene TRBV3-2) and TRBJ1-1; the D gene is possibly TRBD1 (5 bases). The CDR3 is 15 amino acids. Germline CDR1 LGHDT, CDR2 YNNKEL (reference sequence). Trimming removed 1 base from V and 10 bases from J, with 19 bases in between. CDR3 residues: CASSQVATVGVGAFF. In DNA, the CDR3 is TGTGCCAGCAGCCAAGTTGCGACAGTTGGGGTCGGAGCTTTCTTT.

The chain joins TRBV7-2 to TRBJ1-2; D unclear. Germline CDR1 is SGHTA and CDR2 is FQGNSA. This CDR3 has 16 residues. The V and J ends lost 2 bases and 4 bases respectively, with 17 bases between them. CDR3 nucleotides: TGTGCCAGCAGCTTAATGAAGGGATCCGGGGTCTATGGCTACACCTTC. Its protein product is CASSLMKGSGVYGYTF. The variable domain in full, with the rest retrieved from reference TRBV7-2 and TRBJ1-2, is GAGVSQSPSNKVTEKGKDVELRCDPISGHTALYWYRQSLGQGLEFLIYFQGNSAPDKSGLPSDRFSAERTGGSVSTLTIQRTQQEDSAVYLCASSLMKGSGVYGYTFGSGTRLTVV.

This clone was counted a few times. The chain links TRBV7-2 to TRBJ1-5; possibly TRBD1 for D (5 bases). V was pared by 4 bases and J by 5 bases, with 9 bases between. CDR1 and CDR2 from the germline V gene are SGHTA and FQGNSA. There are 13 residues in the CDR3. The DNA of the CDR3 is TGTGCCAGCAGCTCTGCAGGGTATCAGCCCCAGCATTTT. Translating it yields CASSSAGYQPQHF.

CDR3 loop: CASSKYGAGNTIYF. The CDR3 DNA reads TGTGCCAGCAGCAAATACGGGGCTGGAAACACCATATATTTT. The V call is TRBV3-1 (or the pseudogene TRBV3-2), the J call TRBJ1-3; D unclear. The CDR3 sequence is 14 residues long. CDR1 is LGHDT and CDR2 is YNNKEL in the germline V gene (reference sequence). V was shortened by 5 bases and J by 2 bases, with 10 bases between the two germline ends.

J is TRBJ1-1 and V is TRBV4-1; possibly TRBD1 for D (6 bases). The V end lost 5 bases, the J end lost 2 bases, and 12 bases lay between the germline ends. The CDR3 loop spans 14 amino acids. Germline V CDR1 and CDR2: MGHRA, YSYEKL. Here the CDR3 reads CASSYRDINTEAFF. Here the CDR3 DNA reads TGCGCCAGCAGCTACCGGGACATAAACACTGAAGCTTTCTTT.

V gene TRBV21-1 combines with J gene TRBJ1-2; TRBD1, the table's D call, was not compared with the DNA. TRBV21-1 is assigned pseudogene status. CDR3 size: 16 residues. The CDR3 loop reads CASSIRTGRTNYGYTF. Written as DNA, the CDR3 is TGTGCCAGCAGCATCCGGACAGGCCGTACTAACTATGGCTACACCTTC.

V gene TRBV12-3 or TRBV12-4 combines with J gene TRBJ1-5; no clear D. Between the trimmed V and J ends, which lost 7 bases and 7 bases, there was a span of 14 bases. The CDR3 is 13 amino acids. Written as DNA, the CDR3 is TGTGCCAGCACCCGGGGTGGTCAACAGCCCCAGCATTTT. Translating it yields CASTRGGQQPQHF.

V gene TRBV19 combines with J gene TRBJ1-4, with 7 bases matching TRBD1. The germline V gene has CDR1 LNHDA and CDR2 SQIVND (reference sequence). There are 14 residues in the CDR3. The J segment lost 3 bases and the V segment lost 6 bases, leaving 4 bases of the junction unmatched. This CDR3 is CASRRGLANEKLFF. The DNA for the CDR3 is TGTGCCAGTAGAAGGGGGCTGGCTAATGAAAAACTGTTTTTT. The whole variable domain, filled in from reference TRBV19 and TRBJ1-4, reads DGGITQSPKYLFRKEGQNVTLSCEQNLNHDAMYWYRQDPGQGLRLIYYSQIVNDFQKGDIAEGYSVSREKKESFPLTVTSAQKNPTAFYLCASRRGLANEKLFFGSGTQLSVL.

About this clone: One end of the junction varies from germline; a read error may be responsible. J is TRBJ2-5 and V is TRBV6-2 or TRBV6-3; 10 bases agree with TRBD2. The germline CDR1 and CDR2 sequences are MNHEY and SVGEGT. The CDR3 length is 17 residues. The CDR3 nucleotides read TGTGCCAGCAGTAACTCCGTGGCGGGACTAGCGAAAGAGACCCAGTACTTC. Amino acid sequence: CASSNSVAGLAKETQYF.

The chain carries TRBV19 and TRBJ1-5; D may be TRBD1 (5 bases). Germline V gene data show CDR1 as LNHDA and CDR2 as SQIVND (reference sequence). The V end was cut by 3 bases, the J end by 4 bases, with 10 bases between. The length of the CDR3 is 14 residues. The CDR3 protein is CASSIRQMNQPQHF. The CDR3 DNA is TGTGCCAGTAGTATCCGACAGATGAATCAGCCCCAGCATTTT.

The sample holds one count of this clone. The gene calls are TRBV19 and TRBJ1-2; 9 nucleotides line up with TRBD1. Germline assignment: CDR1 LNHDA and CDR2 SQIVND (reference sequence). This CDR3 region has 14 residues. J lost 4 bases, V lost 7 bases, and 7 bases had no gene match. CDR3 sequence: CASTLGQGTYGYTF. The CDR3 DNA follows: TGTGCCAGTACCTTAGGACAGGGGACCTATGGCTACACCTTC.

The genes are TRBV7-9 and TRBJ1-6, with TRBD1 matching 11 bases. Germline V lookup: CDR1 SEHNR, CDR2 FQNEAQ (reference sequence). The CDR3 has 16 residues. With 1 base clipped from V and 8 bases from J, the junction kept 4 bases outside the gene matches. The CDR3 DNA reads TGTGCCAGCAGCTTAGGGACAGGGGGCCTGGATTCACCCCTCCACTTT. Residues: CASSLGTGGLDSPLHF.

The chain joins TRBV9 to TRBJ2-3; the D gene is possibly TRBD1 (6 bases). V was pared by 0 bases and J by 2 bases, with 13 bases between. Per the germline V gene, CDR1 is SGDLS and CDR2 is YYNGEE. The CDR3 contains 16 residues. CDR3 sequence (DNA): TGTGCCAGCAGCGTAGAGGAACAGGGTCTCACAGATACGCAGTATTTT. Its translation is CASSVEEQGLTDTQYF.

This clone came up once. The rearrangement links TRBV27 to TRBJ1-5; D is unclear. The CDR3 is 13 residues long. CDR1 is MNHEY, CDR2 SMNVEV, per germline (reference sequence). Trimming removed 1 base at V and 5 bases at J, with 6 bases between. The CDR3 DNA follows: TGTGCCAGCAGTTTATGGGAGGATCAGCCCCAGCATTTT. This sequence encodes CASSLWEDQPQHF.

V gene TRBV18 combines with J gene TRBJ2-7; TRBD2 might be the D (6 bases). Germline V gives CDR1 KGHSH, CDR2 LQKENI. V lost 3 bases, J lost 0 bases, and 15 bases lay in between. This CDR3 has 16 residues. CDR3: CASSPGVGGSSYEQYF. The CDR3 region has the DNA TGTGCCAGCTCACCGGGGGTGGGAGGAAGCTCCTACGAGCAGTACTTC.

V is TRBV30 and J is TRBJ1-5; D is ambiguous. Trimming took 0 bases from V and 7 from J, leaving 10 bases between them. This CDR3 contains 13 residues. Per germline, CDR1 GTSNPN and CDR2 SVGIG (reference sequence). Here the CDR3 reads CAWSVEGGQPQHF. The CDR3 DNA reads as TGTGCCTGGAGTGTGGAGGGTGGACAGCCCCAGCATTTT.

The count of this clone is one. The J gene is TRBJ2-1, the V gene TRBV3-1 (or the pseudogene TRBV3-2), with a tentative D call TRBD2 (5 bases). V lost 4 bases and J lost 8, with 15 bases in between. In germline, CDR1 is LGHDT, CDR2 YNNKEL (reference sequence). The CDR3 runs 14 residues. CDR3 in amino acids: CASSPRAAVHEQFF. CDR3 coding DNA: TGTGCCAGCAGCCCGAGGGCAGCGGTTCATGAGCAGTTCTTC.

The rearrangement joins TRBV27 to TRBJ1-5, with a possible D match to TRBD1 (5 bases). Germline V gene sequence: CDR1 MNHEY, CDR2 SMNVEV (reference sequence). The V end lost 7 bases, the J end lost 2 bases, and 18 bases lay between the germline ends. The CDR3 totals 16 residues. CDR3 DNA: TGTGCCAGCACCGCAGACAGTGAACATGGCAATCAGCCCCAGCATTTT. Protein sequence: CASTADSEHGNQPQHF.

The chain couples TRBV5-5 to TRBJ1-1; TRBD1 is a possible D gene (6 bases). Germline V CDR1 and CDR2: SGHKS, YYEKEE (reference sequence). Trimming removed 0 bases at V and 10 bases at J, with 19 bases between. The CDR3 totals 15 residues. The CDR3 reads CASSLGGDLGRGAFF. DNA for the CDR3: TGTGCCAGCAGCTTGGGGGGAGATTTGGGCAGGGGAGCTTTCTTT.

This chain connects TRBV29-1 to TRBJ2-2; 8 bases match TRBD1. This CDR3 is 12 amino acids long. The trim removed 7 bases at V and 6 bases at J, leaving 4 bases unmatched. CDR1 SQVTM and CDR2 ANQGSEA come from the germline V gene. The DNA for the CDR3 is TGCAGCGCGGACAGGGCATCCGGGGAGCTGTTTTTT. Amino acids: CSADRASGELFF.

V usage is TRBV10-3 and J usage is TRBJ2-1, with D unresolved. The CDR3 covers 13 residues. Trimming left V 3 bases short and J 2 bases short, with 5 bases between. Germline V gene data show CDR1 as ENHRY and CDR2 as SYGVKD. In nucleotides, the CDR3 is TGTGCCATCAGTGACCTTGCCTACAATGAGCAGTTCTTC. This sequence encodes CAISDLAYNEQFF.

The V call is TRBV19, the J call TRBJ2-3; 16 nucleotides line up with TRBD2. Germline CDR1 and CDR2: LNHDA and SQIVND (reference sequence). This CDR3 contains 17 residues. V was pared by 8 bases and J by 4 bases, with 9 bases of the junction left unmatched. The CDR3 loop is CASSPGLAGGGADTQYF. In nucleotides, the CDR3 is TGTGCCAGTTCTCCGGGACTAGCGGGGGGGGGCGCAGATACGCAGTATTTT.